This T cell receptor beta chain was obtained from a study of human T cells and chemical hapten exposure. Study-wide results and caveats: Among expanded TCRs, significantly more large CDR3 similarity clusters formed than among controls.

The CDR3 sequence is 14 residues long. The V gene lost 3 bases and the J gene lost 10 bases, with 13 bases spanning the gap. The library gave individual cDNA molecules unique molecular identifiers. TCRdb processed the RACE reads anew with MiXCR; each CDR3 protein has one entry. This table holds around 85,000 distinct CDR3 sequences, approximately 12% found once. Time point reported: patch test 3, about 24 weeks after DPC sensitization. The treatment denotes: therapeutic diphenylcyclopropenone sensitization with weekly scalp DPC. Phlebotomy was performed prior to application of every patch test. This clonotype came up a few times. Its antigen is unidentified.

The sample here was whole blood, taken in connection with sensitization to the hapten diphenylcyclopropenone (DPC). This TCR came from a woman between 50 and 59 years old with alopecia areata. Some clones in this sample may be carry-over from other donors' samples. This sequence joins TRBV12-3 or TRBV12-4 and TRBJ1-6, with D possibly matching TRBD1 (6 bases). CDR3: CASSLRGPPSPLHF. CDR3 bases: TGTGCCAGCAGTTTGCGGGGGCCACCCTCACCCCTCCACTTT.